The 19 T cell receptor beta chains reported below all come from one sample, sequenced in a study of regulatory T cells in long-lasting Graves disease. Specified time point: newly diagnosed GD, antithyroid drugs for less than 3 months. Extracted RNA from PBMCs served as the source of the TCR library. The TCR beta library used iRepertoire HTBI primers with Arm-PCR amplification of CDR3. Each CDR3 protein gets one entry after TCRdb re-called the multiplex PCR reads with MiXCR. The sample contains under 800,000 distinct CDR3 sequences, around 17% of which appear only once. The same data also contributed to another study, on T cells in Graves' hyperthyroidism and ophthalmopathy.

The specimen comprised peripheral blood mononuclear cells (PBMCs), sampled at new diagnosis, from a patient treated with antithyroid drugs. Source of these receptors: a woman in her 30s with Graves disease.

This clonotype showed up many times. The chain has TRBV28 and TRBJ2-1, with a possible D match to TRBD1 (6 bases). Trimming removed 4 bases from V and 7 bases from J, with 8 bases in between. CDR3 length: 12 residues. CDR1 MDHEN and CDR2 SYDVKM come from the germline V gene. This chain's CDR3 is CASSSQGNEQFF. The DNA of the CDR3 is TGTGCCAGCAGTTCCCAGGGGAATGAGCAGTTCTTC.

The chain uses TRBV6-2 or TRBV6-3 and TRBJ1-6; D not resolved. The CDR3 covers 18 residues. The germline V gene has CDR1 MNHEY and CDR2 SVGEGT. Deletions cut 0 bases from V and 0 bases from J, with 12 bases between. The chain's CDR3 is CASSYSQRESSYNSPLHF. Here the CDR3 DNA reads TGTGCCAGCAGTTACTCACAACGGGAGAGCTCCTATAATTCACCCCTCCACTTT.

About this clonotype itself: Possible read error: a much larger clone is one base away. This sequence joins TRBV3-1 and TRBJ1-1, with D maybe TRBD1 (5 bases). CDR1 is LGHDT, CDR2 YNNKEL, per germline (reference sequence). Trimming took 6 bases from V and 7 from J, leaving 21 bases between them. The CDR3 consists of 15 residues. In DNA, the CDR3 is TGTGCCAGCAGTCTCGGGGGTGGCAGAGTATATGAAGCTTTCTTT. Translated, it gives CASSLGGGRVYEAFF.

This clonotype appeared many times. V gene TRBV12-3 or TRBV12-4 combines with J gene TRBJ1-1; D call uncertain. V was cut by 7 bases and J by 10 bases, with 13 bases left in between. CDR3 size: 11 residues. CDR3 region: CASNSELGAFF. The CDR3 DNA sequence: TGTGCCAGCAATTCGGAGTTGGGAGCTTTCTTT.

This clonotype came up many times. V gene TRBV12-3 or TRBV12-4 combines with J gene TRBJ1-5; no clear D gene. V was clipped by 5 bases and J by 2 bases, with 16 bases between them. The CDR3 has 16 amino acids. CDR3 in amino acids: CASSPGSGYGNQPQHF. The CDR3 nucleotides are TGTGCCAGCAGTCCAGGCTCGGGCTATGGCAATCAGCCCCAGCATTTT.

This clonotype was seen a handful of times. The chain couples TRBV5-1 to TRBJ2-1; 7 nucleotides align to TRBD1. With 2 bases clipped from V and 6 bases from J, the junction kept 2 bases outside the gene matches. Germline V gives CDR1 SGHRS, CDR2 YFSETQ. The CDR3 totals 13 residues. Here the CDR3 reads CASSFTGANEQFF. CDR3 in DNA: TGCGCCAGCAGCTTTACAGGGGCCAATGAGCAGTTCTTC.

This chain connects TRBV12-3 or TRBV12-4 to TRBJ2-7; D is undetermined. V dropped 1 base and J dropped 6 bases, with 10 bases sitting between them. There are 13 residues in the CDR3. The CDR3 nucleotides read TGTGCCAGCAGTTTAGGCTTGTCGTCCGAGCAGTACTTC. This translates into CASSLGLSSEQYF.

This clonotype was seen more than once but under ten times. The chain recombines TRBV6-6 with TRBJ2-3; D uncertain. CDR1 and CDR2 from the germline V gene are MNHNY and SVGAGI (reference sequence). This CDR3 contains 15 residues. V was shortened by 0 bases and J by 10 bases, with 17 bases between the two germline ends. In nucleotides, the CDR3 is TGTGCCAGCAGTTACTCGGTGCTTCATTCGACCCCGCAGTATTTT. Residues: CASSYSVLHSTPQYF.

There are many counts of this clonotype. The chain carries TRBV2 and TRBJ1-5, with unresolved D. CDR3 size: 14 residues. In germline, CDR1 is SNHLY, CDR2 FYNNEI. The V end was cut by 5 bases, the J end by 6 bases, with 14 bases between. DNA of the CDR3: TGTGCCAGCAGTTACTTTGCGGAGAGTCAGCCCCAGCATTTT. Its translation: CASSYFAESQPQHF.

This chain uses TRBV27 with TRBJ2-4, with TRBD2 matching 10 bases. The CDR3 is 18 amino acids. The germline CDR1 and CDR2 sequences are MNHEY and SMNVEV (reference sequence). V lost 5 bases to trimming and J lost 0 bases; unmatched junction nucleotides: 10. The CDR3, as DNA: TGTGCCAGCAGTCCCCCCGGACTAGCGGTACTAGCCAAAAACATTCAGTACTTC. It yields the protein CASSPPGLAVLAKNIQYF.

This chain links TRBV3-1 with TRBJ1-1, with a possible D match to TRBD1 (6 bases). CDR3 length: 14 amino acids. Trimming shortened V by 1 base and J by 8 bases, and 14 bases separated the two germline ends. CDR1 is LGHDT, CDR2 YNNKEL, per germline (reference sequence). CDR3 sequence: CASSQASGAGEAFF. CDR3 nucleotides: TGTGCCAGCAGCCAAGCATCGGGGGCTGGCGAAGCTTTCTTT.

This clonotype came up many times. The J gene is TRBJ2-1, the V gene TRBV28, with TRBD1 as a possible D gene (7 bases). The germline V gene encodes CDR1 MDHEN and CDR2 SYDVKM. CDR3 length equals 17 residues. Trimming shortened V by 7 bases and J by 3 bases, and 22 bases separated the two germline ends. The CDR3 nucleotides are TGTGCCAGCACGCCCGAGTGGGGGGACAGCTTCTACAATGAGCAGTTCTTC. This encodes CASTPEWGDSFYNEQFF.

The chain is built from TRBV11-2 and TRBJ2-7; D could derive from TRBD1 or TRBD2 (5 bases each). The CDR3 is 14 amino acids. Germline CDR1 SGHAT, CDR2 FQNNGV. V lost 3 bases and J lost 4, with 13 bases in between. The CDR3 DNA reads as TGTGCCAGCAGCTTCCGGGACGGATTATACGAGCAGTACTTC. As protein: CASSFRDGLYEQYF.

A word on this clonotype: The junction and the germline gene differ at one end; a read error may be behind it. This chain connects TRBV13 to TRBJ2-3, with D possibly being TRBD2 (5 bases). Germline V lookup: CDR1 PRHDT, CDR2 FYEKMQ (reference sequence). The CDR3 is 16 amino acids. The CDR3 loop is CASSQDFGVPTDTQYF. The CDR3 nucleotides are TGCGCCAGCAGCCAAGATTTCGGGGTTCCCACAGATACGCAGTATTTT.

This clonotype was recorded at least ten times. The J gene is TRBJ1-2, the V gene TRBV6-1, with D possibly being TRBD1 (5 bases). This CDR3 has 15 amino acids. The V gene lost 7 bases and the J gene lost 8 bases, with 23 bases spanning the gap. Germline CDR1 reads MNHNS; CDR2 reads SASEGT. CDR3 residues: CASTLNWDLTWGYTF. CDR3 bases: TGTGCCAGCACCCTGAACTGGGACCTCACTTGGGGCTACACCTTC.

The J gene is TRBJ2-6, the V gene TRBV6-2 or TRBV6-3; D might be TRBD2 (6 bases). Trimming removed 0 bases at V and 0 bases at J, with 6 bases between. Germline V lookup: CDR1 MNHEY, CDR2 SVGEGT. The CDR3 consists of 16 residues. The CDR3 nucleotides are TGTGCCAGCAGTTACTCGCGGGGCTCTGGGGCCAACGTCCTGACTTTC. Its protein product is CASSYSRGSGANVLTF.

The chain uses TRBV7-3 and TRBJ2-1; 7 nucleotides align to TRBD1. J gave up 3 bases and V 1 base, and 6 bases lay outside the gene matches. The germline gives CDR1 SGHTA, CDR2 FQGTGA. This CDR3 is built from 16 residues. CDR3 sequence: CASSLIVAGGYNEQFF. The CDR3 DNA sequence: TGTGCCAGCAGCTTAATTGTCGCAGGGGGCTACAATGAGCAGTTCTTC.

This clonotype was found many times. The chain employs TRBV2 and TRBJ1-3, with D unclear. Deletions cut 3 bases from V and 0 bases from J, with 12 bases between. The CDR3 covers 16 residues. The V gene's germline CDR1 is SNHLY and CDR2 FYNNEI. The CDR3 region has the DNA TGTGCCAGCAGTGAGGCGGGCGGGAGCTCTGGAAACACCATATATTTT. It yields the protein CASSEAGGSSGNTIYF.

Here the CDR3 DNA reads TGTGCCAGCAGCTCGCTGAGGGGGGGATCTCCGGGGGATGAGCAGTTCTTC. This gives the protein CASSSLRGGSPGDEQFF. This chain joins TRBV7-9 and TRBJ2-1; D possibly corresponds to TRBD2 (7 bases). The germline V gene has CDR1 SEHNR and CDR2 FQNEAQ (reference sequence). V was shortened by 4 bases and J by 8 bases, with 24 bases between the two germline ends. The CDR3 runs 17 residues.